The rows below give T cell receptor beta chains drawn from one sample of a study of T cell repertoires in cytomegalovirus infection. For these receptors, no antigen is known. TCRdb ran MiXCR on the reads and lists one entry per CDR3 protein. Of about 110,000 distinct CDR3 sequences in the sample, about 30% were seen once. Specimen: CD8+ T cells from cultured PBMCs, collected from culture after CMV antigen stimulation. Receptors were obtained from a human donor in good health (CMV status not recorded). Some clones in this sample may be carry-over from other donors' samples. Each CDR3 is given with its conserved first and last residue. Each record gives: CDR3 DNA, CDR3 protein, J gene, V gene, CDR3 length, clone size, D gene. D genes are given only for firm matches. Clone size, where shown, is once, few, many, or a class for clones that have expanded.

cdr3_nt: TGTGCCACCAGCAGAGACCAGTCCTACGAGCAGTACTTC
cdr3_aa: CATSRDQSYEQYF
j_call: TRBJ2-7
v_call: TRBV15
cdr3_length: 13
clone_size: -
d_call: -

cdr3_nt: TGTGCCAGCAGCTTAGGGGATTTGGGTAATGAGCAGTTCTTC
cdr3_aa: CASSLGDLGNEQFF
j_call: TRBJ2-1
v_call: TRBV5-6
cdr3_length: 14
clone_size: -
d_call: -

cdr3_nt: TGTGCCAGCAGTTTCGGGAGGGGTGACTATGGCTACACCTTC
cdr3_aa: CASSFGRGDYGYTF
j_call: TRBJ1-2
v_call: TRBV7-6
cdr3_length: 14
clone_size: -
d_call: -

cdr3_nt: TGTGCCAGCAGCCCTTGGGGCAATCAGCCCCAGCATTTT
cdr3_aa: CASSPWGNQPQHF
j_call: TRBJ1-5
v_call: TRBV27
cdr3_length: 13
clone_size: few
d_call: -

cdr3_nt: TGTGCCAGTAACCGGGACAGGGGAGGGGAGCAGTACTTC
cdr3_aa: CASNRDRGGEQYF
j_call: TRBJ2-7
v_call: TRBV7-6
cdr3_length: 13
clone_size: -
d_call: TRBD1

cdr3_nt: TGTGCCAGCAGTTTCCCCACGGGGACAGGGCCAGATACGCAGTATTTT
cdr3_aa: CASSFPTGTGPDTQYF
j_call: TRBJ2-3
v_call: TRBV12-3/TRBV12-4
cdr3_length: 16
clone_size: -
d_call: TRBD1

cdr3_nt: TGCGCCAGCAGCCAAGATCCAGCCTACAATGAGCAGTTCTTC
cdr3_aa: CASSQDPAYNEQFF
j_call: TRBJ2-1
v_call: TRBV4-1
cdr3_length: 14
clone_size: many
d_call: -

cdr3_nt: TGCGCCAGCAGCTTGGGACAGGGTATGAAGATTGAGCAGTTCTTC
cdr3_aa: CASSLGQGMKIEQFF
j_call: TRBJ2-1
v_call: TRBV5-1
cdr3_length: 15
clone_size: -
d_call: TRBD1

cdr3_nt: TGCGCCAGCAGCCTGAGAACCTCAGCGGGGGGGACCACAGATACGCAGTATTTT
cdr3_aa: CASSLRTSAGGTTDTQYF
j_call: TRBJ2-3
v_call: TRBV4-1
cdr3_length: 18
clone_size: few
d_call: TRBD2

cdr3_nt: TGTGCCACCAGCCTGGGGGAACAGGGCAATCAGCCCCAGCATTTT
cdr3_aa: CATSLGEQGNQPQHF
j_call: TRBJ1-5
v_call: TRBV15
cdr3_length: 15
clone_size: many
d_call: -

cdr3_nt: TGTGCCAGCAGTGCAGGGGCCGGAAACACCATATATTTT
cdr3_aa: CASSAGAGNTIYF
j_call: TRBJ1-3
v_call: TRBV25-1
cdr3_length: 13
clone_size: -
d_call: -

cdr3_nt: TGCAGTGCTAGAGATCTCGGGACCACTGAAGCTTTCTTT
cdr3_aa: CSARDLGTTEAFF
j_call: TRBJ1-1
v_call: TRBV20-1
cdr3_length: 13
clone_size: -
d_call: -

cdr3_nt: TGTGCCAGCAGTTTTGGCCCCGAGACCGGGGAGCTGTTTTTT
cdr3_aa: CASSFGPETGELFF
j_call: TRBJ2-2
v_call: TRBV27
cdr3_length: 14
clone_size: -
d_call: -

cdr3_nt: TGTGCCAGCAGGATACAGGGTAGCAATCAGCCCCAGCATTTT
cdr3_aa: CASRIQGSNQPQHF
j_call: TRBJ1-5
v_call: TRBV12-3/TRBV12-4
cdr3_length: 14
clone_size: -
d_call: -

cdr3_nt: TGTGCCAGCAATGAGGCGGGGGGCCACAATGAGCAGTTCTTC
cdr3_aa: CASNEAGGHNEQFF
j_call: TRBJ2-1
v_call: TRBV7-6
cdr3_length: 14
clone_size: few
d_call: TRBD2

cdr3_nt: TGTGCCAGCAGCTTAGGACAGCGAAATGGCTACACCTTC
cdr3_aa: CASSLGQRNGYTF
j_call: TRBJ1-2
v_call: TRBV7-6
cdr3_length: 13
clone_size: few
d_call: -

cdr3_nt: TGTGCCAGCAGCTTCACGACGGACACTGAAGCTTTCTTT
cdr3_aa: CASSFTTDTEAFF
j_call: TRBJ1-1
v_call: TRBV5-4
cdr3_length: 13
clone_size: -
d_call: -

cdr3_nt: TGTGCCAGCAGTTTATCGGACAATCAGCCCCAGCATTTT
cdr3_aa: CASSLSDNQPQHF
j_call: TRBJ1-5
v_call: TRBV27
cdr3_length: 13
clone_size: -
d_call: -

cdr3_nt: TGTGCCAGCAGCTTAGCGAGTTCTAGCGGGGTGGGGCAGACTACGCAGTATTTT
cdr3_aa: CASSLASSSGVGQTTQYF
j_call: TRBJ2-3
v_call: TRBV7-2
cdr3_length: 18
clone_size: many
d_call: TRBD2

cdr3_nt: TGTGCCAGCAGCGCAGCGTACAATGAGCAGTTCTTC
cdr3_aa: CASSAAYNEQFF
j_call: TRBJ2-1
v_call: TRBV27
cdr3_length: 12
clone_size: -
d_call: -

cdr3_nt: TGTGCCAGCAGTTCCCATGTGACAGCGAACACTGAAGCTTTCTTT
cdr3_aa: CASSSHVTANTEAFF
j_call: TRBJ1-1
v_call: TRBV27
cdr3_length: 15
clone_size: many
d_call: -

cdr3_nt: TGTGCCAGCAGGGGGCCGGGACAGAGACTTGAGACCCAGTACTTC
cdr3_aa: CASRGPGQRLETQYF
j_call: TRBJ2-5
v_call: TRBV5-4
cdr3_length: 15
clone_size: few
d_call: TRBD1

cdr3_nt: TGTGCCACCGCCGGCAAGAGCTCCTACAATGAGCAGTTCTTC
cdr3_aa: CATAGKSSYNEQFF
j_call: TRBJ2-1
v_call: TRBV15
cdr3_length: 14
clone_size: -
d_call: -

cdr3_nt: TGTGCCTGGAGTCAATCGGGGGGAAACACCATATATTTT
cdr3_aa: CAWSQSGGNTIYF
j_call: TRBJ1-3
v_call: TRBV30
cdr3_length: 13
clone_size: few
d_call: -

cdr3_nt: TGTGCCAGCAGTGAAGACAGGGTTAACACTGAAGCTTTCTTT
cdr3_aa: CASSEDRVNTEAFF
j_call: TRBJ1-1
v_call: TRBV6-1
cdr3_length: 14
clone_size: -
d_call: -

cdr3_nt: TGCGCCAGCAGATCCGACATCCAAGAGACCCAGTACTTC
cdr3_aa: CASRSDIQETQYF
j_call: TRBJ2-5
v_call: TRBV5-1
cdr3_length: 13
clone_size: many
d_call: -

cdr3_nt: TGTGCCAGTAGTATTGGCCCTGTGAGGGACCCCACAGATACGCAGTATTTT
cdr3_aa: CASSIGPVRDPTDTQYF
j_call: TRBJ2-3
v_call: TRBV19
cdr3_length: 17
clone_size: -
d_call: -

cdr3_nt: TGCAGTGCTGACGGACTAGCGGGGGGGCGGATTGCGTACAATGAGCAGTTCTTC
cdr3_aa: CSADGLAGGRIAYNEQFF
j_call: TRBJ2-1
v_call: TRBV20-1
cdr3_length: 18
clone_size: many
d_call: TRBD2

cdr3_nt: TGTGCCAGCAACTCCCTAATAGGTTTCAATGAGCAGTTCTTC
cdr3_aa: CASNSLIGFNEQFF
j_call: TRBJ2-1
v_call: TRBV12-3/TRBV12-4
cdr3_length: 14
clone_size: -
d_call: -

cdr3_nt: TGTGCCAGCAGTTCACAGGGGGACATGTGGGCCCTCCACTTT
cdr3_aa: CASSSQGDMWALHF
j_call: TRBJ1-6
v_call: TRBV27
cdr3_length: 14
clone_size: -
d_call: TRBD1

cdr3_nt: TGTGCCAGCAGCGCCCCCCGAGGCGGGTACAATGAGCAGTTCTTC
cdr3_aa: CASSAPRGGYNEQFF
j_call: TRBJ2-1
v_call: TRBV9
cdr3_length: 15
clone_size: -
d_call: -

cdr3_nt: TGTGCCAGCAGTGAAGCGCTAGGGTTGTCAAAAAACATTCAGTACTTC
cdr3_aa: CASSEALGLSKNIQYF
j_call: TRBJ2-4
v_call: TRBV2
cdr3_length: 16
clone_size: many
d_call: -

cdr3_nt: TGTGCCAGCAGCTTAGAACCAGGGCTGAGCAATCAGCCCCAGCATTTT
cdr3_aa: CASSLEPGLSNQPQHF
j_call: TRBJ1-5
v_call: TRBV11-2
cdr3_length: 16
clone_size: few
d_call: -

cdr3_nt: TGTGCCAGTAGTATAGAAGGCCGTGGGGCCACAGATACGCAGTATTTT
cdr3_aa: CASSIEGRGATDTQYF
j_call: TRBJ2-3
v_call: TRBV19
cdr3_length: 16
clone_size: few
d_call: -

cdr3_nt: TGTGCCAGCAAGCGGGGGACGATCAGGATGGGGACAGATACGCAGTATTTT
cdr3_aa: CASKRGTIRMGTDTQYF
j_call: TRBJ2-3
v_call: TRBV27
cdr3_length: 17
clone_size: few
d_call: TRBD2

cdr3_nt: TGCGCCAGCAGCCAATGGGCGACCGAAAAACCATACAATGAGCAGTTCTTC
cdr3_aa: CASSQWATEKPYNEQFF
j_call: TRBJ2-1
v_call: TRBV4-1
cdr3_length: 17
clone_size: -
d_call: -

cdr3_nt: TGCGCCAGCAGCCAAGTGGAGACAGGGGATTATGGCTACACCTTC
cdr3_aa: CASSQVETGDYGYTF
j_call: TRBJ1-2
v_call: TRBV4-1
cdr3_length: 15
clone_size: many
d_call: TRBD1

cdr3_nt: TGCGCCAGCAGCCAAGCCGGGACAGGATCCTACGAGCAGTACTTC
cdr3_aa: CASSQAGTGSYEQYF
j_call: TRBJ2-7
v_call: TRBV4-1
cdr3_length: 15
clone_size: -
d_call: TRBD1

cdr3_nt: TGTGCCACCAGTGAGAGTAGAGGAACTGAAGCTTTCTTT
cdr3_aa: CATSESRGTEAFF
j_call: TRBJ1-1
v_call: TRBV24-1
cdr3_length: 13
clone_size: few
d_call: -

cdr3_nt: TGTGCCAGCAGCGCCCCTATGGGACTAGCGGGGGGATTCTCTGGCACAGATACGCAGTATTTT
cdr3_aa: CASSAPMGLAGGFSGTDTQYF
j_call: TRBJ2-3
v_call: TRBV7-4
cdr3_length: 21
clone_size: -
d_call: TRBD2